These 28 T cell receptor beta chains were all obtained from the same sample, sequenced in a study of Ad26.COV2.S vaccination and SARS-CoV-2 variants. The protocol was immunoSEQ multiplex PCR, while the TCRdb copy is restricted to in-frame clones and leaves out a portion. In the table there are about 680,000 clones, about 89% of which are singletons. Stated treatment: around 19 received Ad26.COV2.S at low or high dose, single or two shots; roughly 5 received placebo; per-sample allocation not given. It was on day 63 after the first vaccine or placebo injection that samples were taken. Sequenced here: peripheral blood, sampled in a trial of Ad26.COV2.S vaccine versus placebo. All receptors derive from a person between 18 and 60 years old who received the Ad26.COV2.S COVID-19 vaccine or a placebo.

The chain has TRBV6-6 and TRBJ2-1, with D possibly called TRBD1 or TRBD2 (5 bases each). V was clipped by 0 bases and J by 4 bases, with 13 bases between them. The CDR3 totals 16 residues. The germline gives CDR1 MNHNY, CDR2 SVGAGI (reference sequence). For the CDR3, the DNA is TGTGCCAGCAGTTACTCGGGGGTAGGAACGTACAATGAGCAGTTCTTC. Translated: CASSYSGVGTYNEQFF.

The chain combines TRBV2 with TRBJ2-4; D remains unclear. CDR1 and CDR2 (germline): SNHLY, FYNNEI. Trimming shortened V by 7 bases and J by 8 bases, and 15 bases separated the two germline ends. There are 13 residues in the CDR3. The CDR3 region is CASKATSLDIQYF. The CDR3 DNA reads TGTGCCAGCAAGGCCACCTCCCTAGACATTCAGTACTTC.

Only one count was recorded for this clone. CDR3 sequence reads: CASSLGTGAIQPQHF. The CDR3 DNA reads TGTGCCAGCAGCTTGGGCACAGGGGCGATTCAGCCCCAGCATTTT. The chain uses TRBV5-6 and TRBJ1-5; 7 nucleotides align to TRBD1. The germline CDR1 and CDR2 sequences are SGHDT and YYEEEE. This CDR3 comprises 15 residues. With V trimmed by 0 bases and J by 6 bases, 6 bases remained unmatched.

This sequence joins TRBV14 and TRBJ1-1, with D perhaps TRBD1 (6 bases). CDR3 size: 17 residues. V dropped 9 bases and J dropped 0 bases, with 23 bases sitting between them. In germline, CDR1 is SGHDN, CDR2 FVKESK. Here the CDR3 reads CASPQLKVTGLNTEAFF. The CDR3 DNA reads TGTGCCAGTCCACAGTTAAAAGTTACAGGGTTGAACACTGAAGCTTTCTTT. The entire variable domain, with the rest obtained from reference TRBV14 and TRBJ1-1, is as follows: EAGVTQFPSHSVIEKGQTVTLRCDPISGHDNLYWYRRVMGKEIKFLLHFVKESKQDESGMPNNRFLAERTGGTYSTLKVQPAELEDSGVYFCASPQLKVTGLNTEAFFGQGTRLTVV.

In its sample, this clone was seen a few times. V and J are TRBV30 and TRBJ2-4; no firm D call. Trimming took 4 bases from V and 7 from J, leaving 8 bases between them. Germline V gene sequence: CDR1 GTSNPN, CDR2 SVGIG (reference sequence). This CDR3 spans 11 amino acids. As DNA, the CDR3 is TGTGCCTGGACCTTAGGGAACATTCAGTACTTC. Its protein is CAWTLGNIQYF. Drawing the rest from reference TRBV30 and TRBJ2-4, the complete variable domain is SQTIHQWPATLVQPVGSPLSLECTVEGTSNPNLYWYRQAAGRGLQLLFYSVGIGQISSEVPQNLSASRPQDRQFILSSKKLLLSDSGFYLCAWTLGNIQYFGAGTRLSVL.

The chain recombines TRBV19 with TRBJ2-5; a possible D gene is TRBD1 (5 bases). The germline gives CDR1 LNHDA, CDR2 SQIVND (reference sequence). The length of the CDR3 is 14 residues. The V end was cut by 5 bases, the J end by 1 base, with 11 bases between. The chain's CDR3 is CASSVDIAQETQYF. The CDR3 DNA sequence: TGTGCCAGTAGTGTGGACATAGCCCAAGAGACCCAGTACTTC.

The V call is TRBV11-3, the J call TRBJ2-7; 8 nucleotides align to TRBD1. This CDR3 region has 12 residues. Germline values: CDR1 SGHNT, CDR2 YENEEA. The junction had 3 bases not matched to a gene; V was cut back by 5 bases and J by 6 bases. The CDR3, as DNA: TGTGCCAGCAGCCTCGACAGGGGCGAGCAGTACTTC. Protein: CASSLDRGEQYF.

This clone was found a few times. The genes are TRBV29-1 and TRBJ2-2, with D possibly being TRBD1 (7 bases). The CDR3 extends over 14 amino acids. Trimming took off 7 bases at V and 2 bases at J, with 14 bases between the two ends. Germline-derived CDR1 and CDR2 are SQVTM and ANQGSEA. The CDR3 DNA reads TGCAGCGCCCAGGGGGGAGTCAACACCGGGGAGCTGTTTTTT. Its translation: CSAQGGVNTGELFF.

V gene TRBV7-2 combines with J gene TRBJ2-5, with TRBD1 identical over 8 bases. The CDR3 spans 18 residues. The V gene end was trimmed by 5 bases and the J gene end by 2 bases; junction bases not matched to a gene: 16. CDR1 and CDR2 (germline): SGHTA, FQGNSA. The CDR3 sequence: CASSHHLNRGIKQETQYF. The CDR3 DNA follows: TGTGCCAGCAGCCATCATCTTAACAGGGGGATCAAGCAAGAGACCCAGTACTTC.

The chain carries TRBV3-1 (or the pseudogene TRBV3-2) and TRBJ1-5; no reliable D call. With 4 bases removed from V and 7 bases from J, the gap between germline ends came to 11 bases. CDR1 is LGHDT, CDR2 YNNKEL, per germline (reference sequence). The CDR3 has 13 amino acids. This CDR3 reads CASSLFARQPQHF. CDR3 DNA sequence: TGTGCCAGCAGCCTCTTTGCCCGGCAGCCCCAGCATTTT.

The chain employs TRBV4-1 and TRBJ2-5; D uncertain. Germline CDR1 and CDR2: MGHRA and YSYEKL. The CDR3 spans 15 residues. Deletions cut 3 bases from V and 6 bases from J, with 17 bases between. The CDR3 here is CASSHRLNARKTQYF. The CDR3 DNA sequence: TGCGCCAGCAGCCACCGACTCAACGCGAGGAAGACCCAGTACTTC.

About this clone: At one boundary the junction diverges from the germline segment, which might be a read error. The chain couples TRBV12-5 to TRBJ2-3, with 8 bases aligning to TRBD2. Germline lookup yields CDR1 LGHNT and CDR2 FRNRAP. The CDR3 has 14 residues. The CDR3 region is CASSFSGDTDTQYF. Here the CDR3 DNA reads TGTGCTAGTAGTTTTAGCGGGGACACAGATACGCAGTATTTT. The whole variable domain, filled in from reference TRBV12-5 and TRBJ2-3, reads DARVTQTPRHKVTEMGQEVTMRCQPILGHNTVFWYRQTMMQGLELLAYFRNRAPLDDSGMPKDRFSAEMPDATLATLKIQPSEPRDSAVYFCASSFSGDTDTQYFGPGTRLTVL.

The chain employs TRBV3-1 (or the pseudogene TRBV3-2) and TRBJ2-2; possibly TRBD2 for D (7 bases). Per germline, CDR1 LGHDT and CDR2 YNNKEL (reference sequence). V was trimmed by 4 bases and J by 4 bases, leaving 10 bases between them. This CDR3 is 14 amino acids long. The CDR3 bases are TGTGCCAGCAGCCGGGGGGGCGGCACCGGGGAGCTGTTTTTT. Translated: CASSRGGGTGELFF.

The J gene is TRBJ2-7, the V gene TRBV11-2; D possibly matches TRBD1 or TRBD2 (5 bases each). Trimming left V 5 bases short and J 8 bases short, with 10 bases between. The CDR3 loop spans 11 amino acids. Germline V CDR1 and CDR2: SGHAT, FQNNGV. The DNA for the CDR3 is TGTGCCAGCAGCCACGGGGCACAGCAGTACTTC. Encoded protein: CASSHGAQQYF.

The rearrangement links TRBV3-1 (or the pseudogene TRBV3-2) to TRBJ1-5; the D is unclear. V lost 5 bases and J lost 4, with 6 bases in between. This CDR3 is built from 12 residues. Germline values: CDR1 LGHDT, CDR2 YNNKEL (reference sequence). The CDR3 spells CASSRENQPQHF. The CDR3 nucleotides read TGTGCCAGCAGCAGGGAAAATCAGCCCCAGCATTTT.

V is TRBV27 and J is TRBJ2-1; D is unresolved. V lost 5 bases to trimming and J lost 6 bases, with 5 bases between them. Germline V gene sequence: CDR1 MNHEY, CDR2 SMNVEV (reference sequence). This CDR3 comprises 11 residues. CDR3 in amino acids: CASSESNEQFF. The CDR3 DNA reads TGTGCCAGCAGTGAGTCCAATGAGCAGTTCTTC.

In its sample, this clone was seen once. The CDR3 nucleotides are TGTGCCAGCAGCGTAGCCTCCGCGAACACCGGGGAGCTGTTTTTT. It yields the protein CASSVASANTGELFF. The rearrangement joins TRBV9 to TRBJ2-2; no clear D gene. CDR3 length: 15 amino acids. CDR1 SGDLS and CDR2 YYNGEE come from the germline V gene. The V and J ends lost 0 bases and 0 bases respectively, with 6 bases between them.

J is TRBJ1-2 and V is TRBV18, with D possibly being TRBD1 (5 bases). V lost 3 bases, J lost 2 bases, and 13 bases lay in between. Germline values: CDR1 KGHSH, CDR2 LQKENI. The CDR3 totals 15 residues. The CDR3 DNA reads TGTGCCAGCTCACCTGTGCCGGGACCGAACTATGGCTACACCTTC. Protein: CASSPVPGPNYGYTF.

J is TRBJ1-2 and V is TRBV19, with TRBD1 matching over 11 bases. The CDR3 covers 15 residues. Germline V gene sequence: CDR1 LNHDA, CDR2 SQIVND (reference sequence). Trimming removed 6 bases from V and 3 bases from J; junction bases left unmatched: 6. CDR3 loop: CASSLPGQGDYGYTF. The CDR3 DNA reads TGTGCCAGTAGCCTACCGGGACAGGGGGACTATGGCTACACCTTC.

This clone was seen once. The CDR3 DNA reads as TGTGCCACCCAGGGGGACAGGGGGCTGGGCGAGCAGTACTTC. It specifies CATQGDRGLGEQYF. The chain carries TRBV24-1 and TRBJ2-7; TRBD1 matches at 12 bases. CDR3 size: 14 residues. CDR1 and CDR2 from the germline V gene are KGHDR and SFDVKD. J lost 6 bases, V lost 9 bases, and 8 bases had no gene match.

Note on this clone: This CDR3 is also generated by other DNA sequences in the sample. The rearrangement links TRBV20-1 to TRBJ1-2, with D perhaps TRBD1 (6 bases). Trimming left V 7 bases short and J 8 bases short, with 11 bases between. In germline, CDR1 is DFQATT, CDR2 SNEGSKA (reference sequence). There are 10 residues in the CDR3. The CDR3 DNA is TGCAGTGATCGGGGGCCCGGCTACACCTTC. Its translation: CSDRGPGYTF.

The chain joins TRBV7-6 to TRBJ2-5, with 12 nucleotides matching TRBD2. Trimming removed 5 bases from V and 7 bases from J; junction bases left unmatched: 11. The CDR3 is 16 residues long. Germline CDR1 and CDR2: SGHVS and FNYEAQ. CDR3 amino acids: CASSQGLAGPRGTQYF. In DNA, the CDR3 is TGTGCCAGCAGCCAAGGACTAGCGGGGCCCCGGGGGACCCAGTACTTC.

The V call is TRBV12-1, the J call TRBJ2-7; no check of the table's D call, TRBD2, against the DNA was made. TRBV12-1 is a recognized pseudogene. The CDR3 extends over 15 amino acids. DNA for the CDR3: TGTGCCAGCAGCGCCACAGGGAGGGTTGCCTACGAGCAGTACTTC. This codes for CASSATGRVAYEQYF.

The CDR3 sequence is CASSFHADRDATDTQYF. DNA of the CDR3: TGTGCCAGCAGTTTCCATGCCGACAGGGATGCGACAGATACGCAGTATTTT. The chain combines TRBV6-2 or TRBV6-3 with TRBJ2-3, with 7 bases lining up with TRBD1. CDR1 is MNHEY, CDR2 SVGEGT, per germline. V shed 4 bases, J shed 3 bases, and the junction held 13 bases outside the gene matches. The CDR3 consists of 17 residues.

The rearrangement links TRBV30 to TRBJ1-1; 9 nucleotides agree with TRBD1. Losses at the gene ends were 2 bases for V and 4 bases for J; bases not matched to a gene: 5. The CDR3 is 14 residues long. Germline lookup yields CDR1 GTSNPN and CDR2 SVGIG (reference sequence). CDR3 nucleotides: TGTGCCTGGAGTAGGACAGGGGTGGGCACTGAAGCTTTCTTT. It codes for CAWSRTGVGTEAFF.

This clone was counted once. The V and J genes are TRBV9 and TRBJ2-1; TRBD2 is a possible D gene (6 bases). Germline lookup yields CDR1 SGDLS and CDR2 YYNGEE. The CDR3 is made up of 16 amino acids. Trimming cost V 0 bases and J 4 bases, with 14 bases left between them. The CDR3 DNA reads TGTGCCAGCAGCGTAGAATTCGAGACTAGGTACAATGAGCAGTTCTTC. Translated, it gives CASSVEFETRYNEQFF.

This clone was seen a single time. The chain uses TRBV6-5 and TRBJ1-2; D not certain. The germline V gene encodes CDR1 MNHEY and CDR2 SVGAGI. CDR3 length equals 12 residues. V lost 7 bases to trimming and J lost 5 bases, with 11 bases between them. This CDR3 is CASTSQSYGYTF. The CDR3 nucleotides are TGTGCCAGCACATCGCAGAGTTATGGCTACACCTTC.

This clone was seen just once. This chain uses TRBV5-4 with TRBJ1-3; maybe TRBD1 (5 bases). The germline CDR1 and CDR2 sequences are SGHNT and YYREEE (reference sequence). The V gene lost 1 base and the J gene lost 0 bases, with 8 bases spanning the gap. CDR3 length: 15 amino acids. The CDR3 protein is CASSLPGSSGNTIYF. The DNA for the CDR3 is TGTGCCAGCAGCTTGCCAGGGAGCTCTGGAAACACCATATATTTT.